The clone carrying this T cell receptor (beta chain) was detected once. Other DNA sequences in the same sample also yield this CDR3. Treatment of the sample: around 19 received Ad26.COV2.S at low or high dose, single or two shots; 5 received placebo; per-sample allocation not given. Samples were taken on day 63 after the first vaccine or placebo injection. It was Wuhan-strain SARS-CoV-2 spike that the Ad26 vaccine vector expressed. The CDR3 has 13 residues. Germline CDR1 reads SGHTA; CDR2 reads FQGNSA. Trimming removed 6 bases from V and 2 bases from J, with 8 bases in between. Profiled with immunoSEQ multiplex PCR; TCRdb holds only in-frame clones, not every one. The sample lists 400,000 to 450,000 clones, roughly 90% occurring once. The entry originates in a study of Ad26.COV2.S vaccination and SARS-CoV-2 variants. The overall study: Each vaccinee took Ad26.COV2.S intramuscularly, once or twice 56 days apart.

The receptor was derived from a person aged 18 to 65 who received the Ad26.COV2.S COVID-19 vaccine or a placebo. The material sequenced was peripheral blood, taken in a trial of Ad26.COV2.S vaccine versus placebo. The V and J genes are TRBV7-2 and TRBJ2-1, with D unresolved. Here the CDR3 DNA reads TGTGCCAGCAGGGGATTGGCCTACAATGAGCAGTTCTTC. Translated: CASRGLAYNEQFF.